Presented here are 30 T cell receptor beta chains from one specimen sequenced in a study of spatial heterogeneity in lung cancer. TCRdb used MiXCR to reprocess the 5' RACE reads, holding one entry per CDR3 protein. This sample has 40,000 to 55,000 distinct CDR3 sequences, with roughly 15% found just once. The sample's time point: sample taken at primary tumor resection. The sample here was PBMCs, taken at surgery. Receptor source: a male donor with early-stage non-small cell lung cancer.

J is TRBJ2-6 and V is TRBV5-4; D is ambiguous. The germline gives CDR1 SGHNT, CDR2 YYREEE (reference sequence). The CDR3 spans 14 residues. Deletions cut 0 bases from V and 1 base from J, with 2 bases between. The CDR3 loop reads CASSLASGANVLTF. In nucleotides, the CDR3 is TGTGCCAGCAGCTTGGCTTCTGGGGCCAACGTCCTGACTTTC.

A few counts support this clonotype. The rearrangement joins TRBV3-1 to TRBJ1-1, with TRBD1 matching 8 bases. With 2 bases clipped from V and 5 bases from J, the junction kept 4 bases outside the gene matches. The CDR3 spans 14 residues. Germline values: CDR1 LGHDT, CDR2 YNNKEL (reference sequence). CDR3 protein: CASSQRTGRTEAFF. DNA for the CDR3: TGTGCCAGCAGCCAAAGGACAGGGAGGACTGAAGCTTTCTTT.

This clonotype turned up a few times. The chain is built from TRBV7-9 and TRBJ2-5, with D hard to call. This CDR3 contains 12 residues. Trimming took 5 bases from V and 5 from J, leaving 9 bases between them. Germline V gives CDR1 SEHNR, CDR2 FQNEAQ (reference sequence). The CDR3 DNA is TGTGCCAGCAGCCCCCCGTCGGAGACCCAGTACTTC. Its translation is CASSPPSETQYF. The full variable domain, rest sourced from reference TRBV7-9 and TRBJ2-5, is DTGVSQNPRHKITKRGQNVTFRCDPISEHNRLYWYRQTLGQGPEFLTYFQNEAQLEKSRLLSDRFSAERPKGSFSTLEIQRTEQGDSAMYLCASSPPSETQYFGPGTRLLVL.

This clonotype was detected a few times. The V gene is TRBV7-2, the J gene TRBJ2-5; D assignment may be TRBD1 or TRBD2 (5 bases each). The CDR3 is 14 residues long. V lost 6 bases to trimming and J lost 3 bases, with 14 bases between them. Germline CDR1 and CDR2: SGHTA and FQGNSA. This CDR3 reads CASSFGAGKETQYF. The CDR3 DNA reads as TGTGCCAGCAGTTTCGGGGCAGGGAAAGAGACCCAGTACTTC.

This clonotype turned up a few times. V and J are TRBV3-1 and TRBJ2-3; 10 bases match TRBD2. In germline, CDR1 is LGHDT, CDR2 YNNKEL (reference sequence). V dropped 4 bases and J dropped 4; count of bases not matched to a gene: 5. The CDR3 sequence is 15 residues long. The CDR3 DNA follows: TGTGCCAGCAGCCGAGTACTAGCGGGATCAGATACGCAGTATTTT. Amino acids: CASSRVLAGSDTQYF.

V is TRBV2 and J is TRBJ2-2, with 11 positions matching TRBD2. There are 15 residues in the CDR3. The germline CDR1 and CDR2 sequences are SNHLY and FYNNEI. J lost 5 bases, V lost 5 bases, and 4 bases had no gene match. In DNA form, the CDR3 reads TGTGCCAGCAGTACCCTAGCGGGGGGTACCGGGGAGCTGTTTTTT. Its protein product is CASSTLAGGTGELFF.

The V gene is TRBV7-6, the J gene TRBJ2-5, with unresolved D. The V gene's germline CDR1 is SGHVS and CDR2 FNYEAQ. Between the trimmed V and J ends, which lost 5 bases and 7 bases, there was a span of 8 bases. CDR3 length: 11 amino acids. CDR3 sequence reads: CASSPQRTQYF. The CDR3 region has the DNA TGTGCCAGCAGCCCACAGAGGACCCAGTACTTC.

This clonotype has ten or more counts. The rearrangement links TRBV15 to TRBJ2-3, with TRBD2 identical over 8 bases. The CDR3 is 17 residues long. V gave up 1 base and J gave up 2 bases; unmatched junction bases: 8. From germline, CDR1 is LNHNV and CDR2 YYDKDF (reference sequence). The CDR3 reads CATSRVRAGEPTDTQYF. CDR3 DNA sequence: TGTGCCACCAGCAGAGTACGAGCGGGGGAACCCACAGATACGCAGTATTTT.

This chain uses TRBV5-6 with TRBJ1-5; TRBD1 aligns across 9 bases. V was pared by 1 base and J by 3 bases, with 5 bases of the junction left unmatched. The CDR3 has 16 amino acids. CDR1 is SGHDT, CDR2 YYEEEE, per germline. The CDR3 DNA is TGTGCCAGCAGCTTGACGGGGACAGGGCACAATCAGCCCCAGCATTTT. Translating gives CASSLTGTGHNQPQHF. The full variable domain, in which reference TRBV5-6 and TRBJ1-5 provide the parts outside the CDR3, is DAGVTQSPTHLIKTRGQQVTLRCSPKSGHDTVSWYQQALGQGPQFIFQYYEEEERQRGNFPDRFSGHQFPNYSSELNVNALLLGDSALYLCASSLTGTGHNQPQHFGDGTRLSIL.

The chain couples TRBV6-1 to TRBJ2-2, with TRBD2 as a possible D gene (6 bases). V was pared by 3 bases and J by 3 bases, with 20 bases between. The CDR3 has 18 amino acids. The germline V gene encodes CDR1 MNHNS and CDR2 SASEGT. CDR3 sequence: CASSERDPKWVDTGELFF. The CDR3 bases are TGTGCCAGCAGTGAGCGGGACCCGAAGTGGGTAGACACCGGGGAGCTGTTTTTT.

The V gene is TRBV7-6, the J gene TRBJ1-6; a weak D match, TRBD1 (5 bases). Trimming pared 1 base from V and 10 bases from J, leaving 11 bases between. Germline V lookup: CDR1 SGHVS, CDR2 FNYEAQ. The CDR3 spans 14 residues. CDR3 protein: CASSLGDVISPLHF. The CDR3 DNA reads as TGTGCCAGCAGCTTAGGGGACGTTATATCACCCCTCCACTTT.

This clonotype was observed a handful of times. The chain couples TRBV5-4 to TRBJ2-3, with unresolved D. The ends were cut back, 0 bases at V and 3 bases at J, with 5 bases in the middle. This CDR3 spans 13 amino acids. The germline V gene encodes CDR1 SGHNT and CDR2 YYREEE (reference sequence). CDR3 coding DNA: TGTGCCAGCAGCTTGGTTCCGACAGATACGCAGTATTTT. Translating it yields CASSLVPTDTQYF.

This chain uses TRBV5-1 with TRBJ1-6; no definite D call. Trimming removed 0 bases at V and 9 bases at J, with 16 bases between. Germline values: CDR1 SGHRS, CDR2 YFSETQ. CDR3 length equals 16 residues. This chain's CDR3 is CASSLGLTQEGSPLHF. DNA of the CDR3: TGCGCCAGCAGCTTGGGGCTGACTCAAGAGGGTTCACCCCTCCACTTT.

This clonotype appeared a few times. The chain recombines TRBV7-2 with TRBJ2-2, with D possibly TRBD2 on 5 matching bases. This CDR3 is 14 amino acids long. The germline CDR1 and CDR2 sequences are SGHTA and FQGNSA. Trimming pared 6 bases from V and 4 bases from J, leaving 12 bases between. The CDR3 loop reads CASRKLGTTGELFF. CDR3 DNA sequence: TGTGCCAGCAGGAAACTAGGAACCACCGGGGAGCTGTTTTTT.

This clonotype has a count of ten or more. This rearrangement joins TRBV27 to TRBJ1-5; 7 nucleotides agree with TRBD1. This CDR3 has 15 residues. V lost 2 bases to trimming and J lost 1 base; unmatched junction nucleotides: 2. The germline CDR1 and CDR2 sequences are MNHEY and SMNVEV (reference sequence). CDR3 amino acids: CASSLQGESNQPQHF. The CDR3 DNA reads as TGTGCCAGCAGTTTACAGGGGGAAAGCAATCAGCCCCAGCATTTT.

In this sample, this clonotype turned up a few times. This rearrangement joins TRBV11-2 to TRBJ2-3, with TRBD2 identical over 10 bases. Germline V gene lookup returns CDR1 SGHAT and CDR2 FQNNGV. V gave up 5 bases and J gave up 2 bases; unmatched junction bases: 7. This CDR3 spans 16 amino acids. This CDR3 reads CASSRLLAGFTDTQYF. The CDR3 DNA reads as TGTGCCAGCAGCCGCTTACTAGCGGGGTTCACAGATACGCAGTATTTT.

This clonotype came up many times. The chain uses TRBV30 and TRBJ2-5; D ambiguous. CDR1 and CDR2 from the germline V gene are GTSNPN and SVGIG (reference sequence). The CDR3 runs 13 residues. CDR3 sequence: CAWAADTQETQYF. The CDR3 DNA reads as TGTGCTTGGGCGGCAGATACTCAAGAGACCCAGTACTTC.

The V and J genes are TRBV20-1 and TRBJ2-2; D not resolved. Germline V gene lookup returns CDR1 DFQATT and CDR2 SNEGSKA (reference sequence). Trimming took off 7 bases at V and 2 bases at J, with 8 bases between the two ends. This CDR3 is built from 12 residues. CDR3 sequence (DNA): TGCAGTGGCGACTCAAACACCGGGGAGCTGTTTTTT. This translates into CSGDSNTGELFF.

This clonotype showed up just a few times. The gene calls are TRBV18 and TRBJ1-2, with TRBD1 identical over 11 bases. This CDR3 region has 16 residues. The J segment lost 4 bases and the V segment lost 0 bases, leaving 4 bases of the junction unmatched. Germline CDR1 and CDR2: KGHSH and LQKENI. CDR3 loop: CASSPPGTGGLYGYTF. In DNA, the CDR3 is TGTGCCAGCTCACCACCCGGGACAGGGGGACTCTATGGCTACACCTTC.

The CDR3 spells CSARDLRGVNEQFF. In DNA form, the CDR3 reads TGCAGTGCTAGAGATTTGAGAGGCGTCAATGAGCAGTTCTTC. The rearrangement uses TRBV20-1 and TRBJ2-1, with D unresolved. Germline CDR1 reads DFQATT; CDR2 reads SNEGSKA (reference sequence). The CDR3 is 14 residues long. The V end was cut by 0 bases, the J end by 6 bases, with 12 bases between.

This clonotype was counted only a few times. The rearrangement links TRBV7-9 to TRBJ2-2; TRBD1 matches at 7 bases. Germline V gives CDR1 SEHNR, CDR2 FQNEAQ (reference sequence). This CDR3 has 16 residues. Trimming at V came to 4 bases and at J to 0 bases, leaving 5 bases not matched to a gene. The CDR3 reads CASSSQGLANTGELFF. The CDR3 bases are TGTGCCAGCAGCTCACAGGGGCTAGCGAACACCGGGGAGCTGTTTTTT. The variable domain in full, completed from reference TRBV7-9 and TRBJ2-2, reads DTGVSQNPRHKITKRGQNVTFRCDPISEHNRLYWYRQTLGQGPEFLTYFQNEAQLEKSRLLSDRFSAERPKGSFSTLEIQRTEQGDSAMYLCASSSQGLANTGELFFGEGSRLTVL.

The V call is TRBV12-3 or TRBV12-4, the J call TRBJ1-6; 7 bases map to TRBD1. This CDR3 has 13 residues. V was pared by 6 bases and J by 9 bases, with 5 bases of the junction left unmatched. The CDR3 loop reads CASRYRGSSPLHF. CDR3 in DNA: TGTGCCAGCAGATACAGGGGCAGTTCACCCCTCCACTTT.

The rearrangement links TRBV7-9 to TRBJ2-1; D is perhaps TRBD2 (6 bases). CDR1 SEHNR and CDR2 FQNEAQ come from the germline V gene (reference sequence). The CDR3 contains 17 residues. V shed 2 bases and J shed 3 bases, with 17 bases lying between them. CDR3: CASSLSASAYYYNEQFF. The CDR3 DNA sequence: TGTGCCAGCAGCTTATCCGCTAGCGCCTATTACTACAATGAGCAGTTCTTC.

V usage is TRBV5-1 and J usage is TRBJ2-7; a weak D match, TRBD1 (5 bases). The V end was cut by 0 bases, the J end by 3 bases, with 13 bases between. Per germline, CDR1 SGHRS and CDR2 YFSETQ. This CDR3 is 15 amino acids long. CDR3 coding DNA: TGCGCCAGCAGCTTGGAGGTGACAGCTATCTACGAGCAGTACTTC. Its protein product is CASSLEVTAIYEQYF. The full variable domain, in which reference TRBV5-1 and TRBJ2-7 provide the parts outside the CDR3, is KAGVTQTPRYLIKTRGQQVTLSCSPISGHRSVSWYQQTPGQGLQFLFEYFSETQRNKGNFPGRFSGRQFSNSRSEMNVSTLELGDSALYLCASSLEVTAIYEQYFGPGTRLTVT.

CDR3 loop: CASSPKQDYGYTF. The DNA of the CDR3 is TGTGCCAGCAGCCCGAAACAGGACTATGGCTACACCTTC. The gene calls are TRBV7-3 and TRBJ1-2; D may be TRBD1 (5 bases). Germline V lookup: CDR1 SGHTA, CDR2 FQGTGA. V gave up 5 bases and J gave up 3 bases, with 10 bases separating them. The CDR3 consists of 13 residues.

At least ten counts were recorded for this clonotype. The chain has TRBV5-4 and TRBJ1-2, with a tentative D call TRBD1 (5 bases). Germline CDR1 and CDR2: SGHNT and YYREEE (reference sequence). V lost 3 bases and J 6 bases, leaving 15 bases between the germline ends. This CDR3 spans 14 amino acids. The CDR3 DNA follows: TGTGCCAGCAGCTATGAGAACCGAGGGGATGGCTACACCTTC. It yields the protein CASSYENRGDGYTF.

This clonotype was picked up many times. The CDR3 DNA sequence: TGTGCCAGCAGTCGCCCACAGGGGGCCTATCAGCCCCAGCATTTT. Protein: CASSRPQGAYQPQHF. The J gene is TRBJ1-5, the V gene TRBV28; 9 bases align to TRBD1. The V gene's germline CDR1 is MDHEN and CDR2 SYDVKM. CDR3 length: 15 amino acids. With V trimmed by 5 bases and J by 5 bases, 7 bases remained unmatched.

In this sample, this clonotype turned up many times. This chain joins TRBV28 and TRBJ2-7, with D possibly matching TRBD2 (7 bases). Trimming took off 5 bases at V and 3 bases at J, with 11 bases between the two ends. CDR3 length: 13 residues. Germline CDR1 and CDR2: MDHEN and SYDVKM. The CDR3 here is CASSEGGLYEQYF. CDR3 nucleotides: TGTGCCAGCAGTGAGGGGGGGCTCTACGAGCAGTACTTC. The complete variable domain, with remaining parts taken from reference TRBV28 and TRBJ2-7, reads DVKVTQSSRYLVKRTGEKVFLECVQDMDHENMFWYRQDPGLGLRLIYFSYDVKMKEKGDIPEGYSVSREKKERFSLILESASTNQTSMYLCASSEGGLYEQYFGPGTRLTVT.

Of note for this clonotype: Given a much more abundant clone one base away, this may be a read error. V is TRBV7-9 and J is TRBJ2-7; TRBD1 matches 7 bases. This CDR3 is built from 13 residues. Germline V gene sequence: CDR1 SEHNR, CDR2 FQNEAQ (reference sequence). Germline trimming cut 5 bases from V and 6 bases from J; bases unmatched to any gene: 7. CDR3 sequence reads: CASSPGTEVEQYF. In DNA, the CDR3 is TGTGCCAGCAGCCCAGGGACAGAGGTCGAGCAGTACTTC.

This clonotype was counted at least ten times. The rearrangement links TRBV27 to TRBJ1-1; 7 positions agree with TRBD1. CDR3 length: 14 residues. Germline CDR1 is MNHEY and CDR2 is SMNVEV (reference sequence). The V gene end was trimmed by 7 bases and the J gene end by 1 base; junction bases not matched to a gene: 6. In nucleotides, the CDR3 is TGTGCCAGCAACATCGACAGGGCGAACACTGAAGCTTTCTTT. It codes for CASNIDRANTEAFF.